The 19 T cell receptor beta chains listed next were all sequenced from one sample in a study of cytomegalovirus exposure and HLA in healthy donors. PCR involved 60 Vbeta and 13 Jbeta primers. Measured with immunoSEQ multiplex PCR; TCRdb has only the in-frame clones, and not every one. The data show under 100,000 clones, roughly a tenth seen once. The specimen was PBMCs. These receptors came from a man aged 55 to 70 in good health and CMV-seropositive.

CDR3 sequence: CASSYEGVGGEKLFF. As DNA, the CDR3 is TGTGCCAGCAGTTACGAGGGCGTCGGGGGGGAAAAACTGTTTTTT. The chain carries TRBV6-6 and TRBJ1-4, with a possible D match to TRBD1 (5 bases). Trimming pared 2 bases from V and 8 bases from J, leaving 15 bases between. The germline V gene has CDR1 MNHNY and CDR2 SVGAGI (reference sequence). This CDR3 has 15 residues.

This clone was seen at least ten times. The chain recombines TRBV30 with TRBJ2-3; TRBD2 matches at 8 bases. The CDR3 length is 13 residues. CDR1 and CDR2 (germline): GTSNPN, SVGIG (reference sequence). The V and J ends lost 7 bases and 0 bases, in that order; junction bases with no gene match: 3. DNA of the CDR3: TGTGCCTTCGCGGGGGGCAGCACAGATACGCAGTATTTT. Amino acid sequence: CAFAGGSTDTQYF.

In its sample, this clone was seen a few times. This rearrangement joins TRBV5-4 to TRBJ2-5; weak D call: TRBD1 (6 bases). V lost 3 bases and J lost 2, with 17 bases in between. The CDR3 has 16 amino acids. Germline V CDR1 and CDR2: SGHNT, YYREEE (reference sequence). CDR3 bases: TGTGCCAGCAGCTCCCCCAGGGGTGAAGGTCAAGAGACCCAGTACTTC. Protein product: CASSSPRGEGQETQYF.

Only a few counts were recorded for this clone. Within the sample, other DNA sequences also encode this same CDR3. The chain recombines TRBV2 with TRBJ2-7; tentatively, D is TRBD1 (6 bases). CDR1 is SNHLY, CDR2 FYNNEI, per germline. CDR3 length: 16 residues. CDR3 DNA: TGTGCCAGCAGTGAAGCGGAAGGGACACAACGATACGAGAAGTACGTT. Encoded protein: CASSEAEGTQRYEKYV.

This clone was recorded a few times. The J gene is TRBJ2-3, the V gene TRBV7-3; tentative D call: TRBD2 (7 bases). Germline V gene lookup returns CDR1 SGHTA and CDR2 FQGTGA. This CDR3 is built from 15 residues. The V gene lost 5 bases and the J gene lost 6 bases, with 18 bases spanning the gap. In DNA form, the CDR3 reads TGTGCCAGCAGCCCCGAGGGGGGGGGCGTGGATACGCAGTATTTT. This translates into CASSPEGGGVDTQYF.

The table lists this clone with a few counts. For the CDR3, the DNA is TGTGCCAGCAGCTTAGGGGACAGGGGGAATACGCAGTATTTT. This translates into CASSLGDRGNTQYF. The chain links TRBV7-9 to TRBJ2-3, with TRBD1 identical over 11 bases. Trimming cost V 1 base and J 7 bases; bases outside gene matches: 1. CDR3 length: 14 amino acids. Germline-derived CDR1 and CDR2 are SEHNR and FQNEAQ (reference sequence).

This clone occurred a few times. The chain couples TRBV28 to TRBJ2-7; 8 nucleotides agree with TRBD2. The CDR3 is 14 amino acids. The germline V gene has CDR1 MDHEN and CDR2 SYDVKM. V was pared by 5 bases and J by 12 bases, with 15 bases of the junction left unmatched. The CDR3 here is CASSRSGLVEIGYF. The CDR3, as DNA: TGTGCCAGCAGTAGGTCGGGACTAGTAGAGATCGGGTACTTC.

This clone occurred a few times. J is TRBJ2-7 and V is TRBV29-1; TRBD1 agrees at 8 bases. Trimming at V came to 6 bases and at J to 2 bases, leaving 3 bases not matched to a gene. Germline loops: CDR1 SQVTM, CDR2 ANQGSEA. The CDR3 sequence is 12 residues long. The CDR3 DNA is TGCAGCGTGGGGACAGGAACCTACGAGCAGTACTTC. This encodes CSVGTGTYEQYF.

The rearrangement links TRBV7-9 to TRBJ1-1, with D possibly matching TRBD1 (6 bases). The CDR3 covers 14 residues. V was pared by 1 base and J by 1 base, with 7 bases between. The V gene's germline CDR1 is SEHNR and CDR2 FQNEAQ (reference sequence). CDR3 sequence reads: CASSLVGQNTEAFF. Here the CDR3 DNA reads TGTGCCAGCAGCTTAGTGGGACAGAACACTGAAGCTTTCTTT. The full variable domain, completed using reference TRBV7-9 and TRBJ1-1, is DTGVSQNPRHKITKRGQNVTFRCDPISEHNRLYWYRQTLGQGPEFLTYFQNEAQLEKSRLLSDRFSAERPKGSFSTLEIQRTEQGDSAMYLCASSLVGQNTEAFFGQGTRLTVV.

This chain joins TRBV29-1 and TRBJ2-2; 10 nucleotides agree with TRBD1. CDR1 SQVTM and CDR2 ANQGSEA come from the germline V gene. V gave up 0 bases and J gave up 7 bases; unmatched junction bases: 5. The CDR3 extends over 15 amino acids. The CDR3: CSVEDGTGEGGELFF. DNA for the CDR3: TGCAGCGTTGAAGATGGGACAGGGGAGGGCGGGGAGCTGTTTTTT.

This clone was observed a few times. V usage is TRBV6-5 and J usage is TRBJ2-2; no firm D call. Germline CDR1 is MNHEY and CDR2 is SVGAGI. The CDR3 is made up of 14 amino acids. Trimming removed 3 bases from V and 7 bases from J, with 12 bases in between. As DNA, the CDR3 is TGTGCCAGCAGTTATCCCCAGTCGAACGGGGAGCTGTTTTTT. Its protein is CASSYPQSNGELFF.

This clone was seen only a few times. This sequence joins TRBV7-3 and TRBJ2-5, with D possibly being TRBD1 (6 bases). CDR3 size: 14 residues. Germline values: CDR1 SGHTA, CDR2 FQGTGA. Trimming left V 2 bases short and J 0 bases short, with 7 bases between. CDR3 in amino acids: CASSLGQYQETQYF. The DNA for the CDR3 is TGTGCCAGCAGCTTAGGACAGTACCAAGAGACCCAGTACTTC.

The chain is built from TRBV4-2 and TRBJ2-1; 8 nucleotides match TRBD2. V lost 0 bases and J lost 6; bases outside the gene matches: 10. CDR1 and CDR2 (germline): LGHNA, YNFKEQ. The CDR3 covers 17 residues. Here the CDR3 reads CASSQEASGLIFNEQFF. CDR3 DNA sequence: TGTGCCAGCAGCCAAGAAGCTAGCGGGTTGATTTTCAATGAGCAGTTCTTC.

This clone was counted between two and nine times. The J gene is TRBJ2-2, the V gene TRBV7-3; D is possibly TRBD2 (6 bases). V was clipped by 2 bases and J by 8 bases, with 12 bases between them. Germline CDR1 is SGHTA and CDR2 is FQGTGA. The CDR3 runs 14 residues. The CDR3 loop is CASSLPLGGGELFF. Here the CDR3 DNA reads TGTGCCAGCAGCTTACCCCTCGGGGGAGGGGAGCTGTTTTTT.

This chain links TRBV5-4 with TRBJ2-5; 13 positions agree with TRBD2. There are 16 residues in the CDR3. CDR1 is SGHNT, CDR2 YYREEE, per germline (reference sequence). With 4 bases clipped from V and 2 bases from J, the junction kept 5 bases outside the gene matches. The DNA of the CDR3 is TGTGCCAGCAGCGCGACTAGCGGGGGGCAACAAGAGACCCAGTACTTC. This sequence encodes CASSATSGGQQETQYF.

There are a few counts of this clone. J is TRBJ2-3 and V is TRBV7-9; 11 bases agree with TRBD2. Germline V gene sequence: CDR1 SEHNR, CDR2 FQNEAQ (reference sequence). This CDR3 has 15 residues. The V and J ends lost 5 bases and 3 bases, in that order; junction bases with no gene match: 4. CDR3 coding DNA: TGTGCCAGCAGCCCCTCTAGCGGGAGGACAGATACGCAGTATTTT. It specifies CASSPSSGRTDTQYF.

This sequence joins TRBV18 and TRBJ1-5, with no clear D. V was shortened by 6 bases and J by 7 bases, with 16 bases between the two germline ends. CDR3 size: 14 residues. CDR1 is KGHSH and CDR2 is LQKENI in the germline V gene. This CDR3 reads CASSPNGFRQPQHF. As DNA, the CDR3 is TGTGCCAGCTCGCCTAACGGGTTCCGCCAGCCCCAGCATTTT.

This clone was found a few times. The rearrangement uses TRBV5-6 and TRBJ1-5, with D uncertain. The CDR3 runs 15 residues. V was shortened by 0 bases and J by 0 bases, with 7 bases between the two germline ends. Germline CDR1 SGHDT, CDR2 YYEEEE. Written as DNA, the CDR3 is TGTGCCAGCAGCTTGGATCTGTTTAGCAATCAGCCCCAGCATTTT. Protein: CASSLDLFSNQPQHF.

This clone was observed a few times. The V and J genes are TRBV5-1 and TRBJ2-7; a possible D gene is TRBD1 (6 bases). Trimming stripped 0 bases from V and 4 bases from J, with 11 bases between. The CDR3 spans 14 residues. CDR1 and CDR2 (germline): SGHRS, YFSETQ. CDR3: CASSLDGRGYEQYV. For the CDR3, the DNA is TGCGCCAGCAGCTTGGATGGCAGGGGATACGAGCAGTACGTC.